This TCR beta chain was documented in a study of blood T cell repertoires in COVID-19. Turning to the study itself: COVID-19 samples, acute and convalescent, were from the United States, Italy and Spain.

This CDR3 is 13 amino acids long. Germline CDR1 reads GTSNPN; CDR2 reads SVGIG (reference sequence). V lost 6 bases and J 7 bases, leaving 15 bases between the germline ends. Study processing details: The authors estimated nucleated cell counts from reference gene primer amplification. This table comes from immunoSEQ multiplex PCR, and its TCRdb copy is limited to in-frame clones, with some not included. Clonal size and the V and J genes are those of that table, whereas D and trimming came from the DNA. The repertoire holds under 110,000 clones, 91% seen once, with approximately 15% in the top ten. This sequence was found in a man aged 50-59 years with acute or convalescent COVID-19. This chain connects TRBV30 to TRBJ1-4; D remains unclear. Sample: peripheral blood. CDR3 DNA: TGTGCCTGCTCCGGCTCACGGGGTGAAAAACTGTTTTTT. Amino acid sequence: CACSGSRGEKLFF.